This T cell receptor (beta chain) was profiled in a study of T cells in Graves' hyperthyroidism and ophthalmopathy. CDR3 length: 18 amino acids. Germline V gene lookup returns CDR1 KGHDR and CDR2 SFDVKD. Trimming took 0 bases from V and 7 from J, leaving 20 bases between them. Around 10 ml fresh peripheral blood yielded the PBMCs. Authors of the study amplified TCR beta CDR3 regions from RNA transcripts. HTBI primers drove first-round RT-PCR of the TCR CDR3. TCRdb fed the multiplex PCR reads into MiXCR, producing one record per CDR3 protein. The sample has a few hundred thousand distinct CDR3 sequences, about a sixth seen once.

The material sequenced was blood. This chain joins TRBV24-1 and TRBJ1-4; perhaps TRBD1 as D (5 bases). This receptor was identified in a woman aged 18-30 years with Graves' hyperthyroidism. The CDR3 here is CATSDLAGDPLRREKLFF. The CDR3 region has the DNA TGTGCCACCAGTGATTTGGCCGGGGACCCCCTGCGTCGTGAAAAACTGTTTTTT.